Following are 7 T cell receptor beta chains from one sample sequenced in a study of cytomegalovirus exposure and HLA in healthy donors. Data came from immunoSEQ multiplex PCR; TCRdb stores just in-frame clones and leaves some out. The sample gives over 200,000 clones, around 88% of which show up once; just under 3% is in the top ten. Sequencing was done on a sample of PBMCs. These receptors were obtained from a woman between 18 and 29 years old in good health and CMV-seronegative.

The chain recombines TRBV4-3 with TRBJ2-3; perhaps TRBD2 as D (6 bases). The CDR3 loop spans 15 amino acids. Germline assignment: CDR1 LGHNA and CDR2 YSLEER. The ends were cut back, 0 bases at V and 4 bases at J, with 11 bases in the middle. The DNA of the CDR3 is TGCGCCAGCAGCCAAGATCGCCGGGAGCCAGATACGCAGTATTTT. This sequence encodes CASSQDRREPDTQYF.

The chain joins TRBV30 to TRBJ2-5, with 9 positions matching TRBD2. The V segment lost 2 bases and the J segment 0 bases; nucleotides outside the gene matches: 22. The CDR3 is 21 amino acids. Germline CDR1 reads GTSNPN; CDR2 reads SVGIG (reference sequence). The CDR3 bases are TGTGCCTGGAGTCTGGGCACCCTCCGTCTAGCGGGACCCCGATACCAAGAGACCCAGTACTTC. This sequence encodes CAWSLGTLRLAGPRYQETQYF. The variable domain in full, completed from reference TRBV30 and TRBJ2-5, reads SQTIHQWPATLVQPVGSPLSLECTVEGTSNPNLYWYRQAAGRGLQLLFYSVGIGQISSEVPQNLSASRPQDRQFILSSKKLLLSDSGFYLCAWSLGTLRLAGPRYQETQYFGPGTRLLVL.

The chain combines TRBV29-1 with TRBJ2-3; 8 bases line up with TRBD2. CDR3 length: 19 residues. Germline V lookup: CDR1 SQVTM, CDR2 ANQGSEA. Losses at the gene ends were 0 bases for V and 4 bases for J; bases not matched to a gene: 18. The CDR3 reads CSVEDPDLPGTRQADTQYF. CDR3 DNA: TGCAGCGTTGAAGATCCTGACCTGCCCGGGACTAGACAAGCAGATACGCAGTATTTT.

This clone was seen only a few times. The rearrangement uses TRBV6-4 and TRBJ2-1; 9 bases match TRBD2. After removal of 0 bases from V and 6 bases from J, the junction contained 6 bases not matched to a gene. There are 16 residues in the CDR3. Germline V gives CDR1 MRHNA, CDR2 SNTAGT. The chain's CDR3 is CASSDSGGLASNEQFF. CDR3 DNA sequence: TGTGCCAGCAGTGACTCGGGTGGACTAGCGAGCAATGAGCAGTTCTTC.

V usage is TRBV30 and J usage is TRBJ2-5; no clear D. The V end was cut by 2 bases, the J end by 5 bases, with 9 bases between. CDR3 length: 12 residues. Germline CDR1 reads GTSNPN; CDR2 reads SVGIG (reference sequence). CDR3 nucleotide sequence: TGTGCCTGGAGTCTGACATCCGAGACCCAGTACTTC. Translation: CAWSLTSETQYF.

This chain uses TRBV5-6 with TRBJ2-3; the D gene is possibly TRBD1 (6 bases). The length of the CDR3 is 14 residues. V was pared by 6 bases and J by 1 base, with 12 bases between. Germline assignment: CDR1 SGHDT and CDR2 YYEEEE. This CDR3 reads CASNPQGGTDTQYF. The CDR3 region has the DNA TGTGCCAGCAACCCACAGGGTGGCACAGATACGCAGTATTTT.

This chain links TRBV13 with TRBJ1-2, with D possibly TRBD1 on 6 matching bases. In germline, CDR1 is PRHDT, CDR2 FYEKMQ (reference sequence). This CDR3 is 14 amino acids long. Trimming took off 4 bases at V and 4 bases at J, with 13 bases between the two ends. The CDR3 reads CASSSTGFAYGYTF. The CDR3 nucleotides are TGTGCCAGCAGCTCGACAGGATTCGCCTATGGCTACACCTTC.